The 31 T cell receptor beta chains listed next were all sequenced from one sample in a study of T cell repertoires in cytomegalovirus infection. One entry per CDR3 protein results from TCRdb running MiXCR on the reads. The sample has under 250,000 distinct CDR3 sequences; over 9% are singletons. The sample comprised PBMCs. These receptors originate from a human donor in good health (CMV status not recorded). Some clones in this sample may be carry-over from other donors' samples.

CDR3: CASSHPVTEQYF. The CDR3 nucleotides are TGTGCCAGCAGCCACCCAGTTACGGAGCAGTACTTC. The chain has TRBV7-9 and TRBJ2-7; D is undetermined. Germline V lookup: CDR1 SEHNR, CDR2 FQNEAQ (reference sequence). The length of the CDR3 is 12 residues. V was cut by 5 bases and J by 7 bases, with 12 bases left in between. Supplemented by reference TRBV7-9 and TRBJ2-7, the full variable domain reads DTGVSQNPRHKITKRGQNVTFRCDPISEHNRLYWYRQTLGQGPEFLTYFQNEAQLEKSRLLSDRFSAERPKGSFSTLEIQRTEQGDSAMYLCASSHPVTEQYFGPGTRLTVT.

The chain links TRBV5-5 to TRBJ2-5, with D perhaps matching TRBD1 or TRBD2 (5 bases each). This CDR3 has 14 residues. Germline values: CDR1 SGHKS, CDR2 YYEKEE (reference sequence). V lost 3 bases to trimming and J lost 3 bases, with 12 bases between them. The CDR3: CASSSWDGKETQYF. CDR3 sequence (DNA): TGTGCCAGCAGCTCCTGGGACGGCAAAGAGACCCAGTACTTC.

This clonotype has a count of ten or more. The gene calls are TRBV7-2 and TRBJ2-3; D not resolved. V was pared by 1 base and J by 0 bases, with 8 bases between. Germline values: CDR1 SGHTA, CDR2 FQGNSA. The CDR3 runs to 15 residues. For the CDR3, the DNA is TGTGCCAGCAGCTTAGTGGGAACTAGCACAGATACGCAGTATTTT. Residues: CASSLVGTSTDTQYF.

This chain joins TRBV7-2 and TRBJ2-5, with 10 bases that match TRBD2. The J segment lost 5 bases and the V segment lost 3 bases, leaving 15 bases of the junction unmatched. There are 18 residues in the CDR3. CDR1 SGHTA and CDR2 FQGNSA come from the germline V gene. CDR3 in DNA: TGTGCCAGCAGCTTGAGGGGGGGGGGTAGCGGGGGGCGGGAGACCCAGTACTTC. Residues: CASSLRGGGSGGRETQYF.

This clonotype has a handful of counts. The chain joins TRBV20-1 to TRBJ2-1; TRBD1 aligns across 9 bases. The V segment lost 5 bases and the J segment 8 bases; nucleotides outside the gene matches: 7. CDR1 is DFQATT and CDR2 is SNEGSKA in the germline V gene (reference sequence). CDR3 length equals 13 residues. The DNA of the CDR3 is TGCAGTGCTTCCGGGACAGGGTTTCATGAGCAGTTCTTC. Residues: CSASGTGFHEQFF.

In this sample, this clonotype turned up many times. The chain links TRBV7-3 to TRBJ2-2; TRBD2 agrees at 11 bases. V was pared by 5 bases and J by 10 bases, with 6 bases of the junction left unmatched. Germline assignment: CDR1 SGHTA and CDR2 FQGTGA. The CDR3 is 14 residues long. CDR3 nucleotides: TGTGCCAGCAGCCATACTAGCGGGAGTGTGGAGCTGTTTTTT. It is translated as CASSHTSGSVELFF.

This clonotype was detected ten times or more. This sequence joins TRBV7-9 and TRBJ2-4; maybe TRBD1 (6 bases). The CDR3 runs 18 residues. Trimming left V 3 bases short and J 2 bases short, with 20 bases between. CDR1 and CDR2 from the germline V gene are SEHNR and FQNEAQ (reference sequence). CDR3 DNA sequence: TGTGCCAGCAGCTTGGGCCCTGGGGGCGCGGTCCCCAAAAACATTCAGTACTTC. Residues: CASSLGPGGAVPKNIQYF.

This clonotype was picked up many times. The V and J genes are TRBV7-8 and TRBJ1-1, with 8 bases matching TRBD1. The CDR3 sequence is 13 residues long. Germline-derived CDR1 and CDR2 are SGHVS and FQNEAQ. V trimming: 4 bases; J trimming: 6 bases; junction bases outside the gene matches: 4. CDR3 region: CASSSLQGAEAFF. In nucleotides, the CDR3 is TGTGCCAGCAGCTCCTTACAGGGGGCTGAAGCTTTCTTT. The variable domain in full, completed from reference TRBV7-8 and TRBJ1-1, reads GAGVSQSPRYKVAKRGQDVALRCDPISGHVSLFWYQQALGQGPEFLTYFQNEAQLDKSGLPSDRFFAERPEGSVSTLKIQRTQQEDSAVYLCASSSLQGAEAFFGQGTRLTVV.

This clonotype was counted many times. Here the CDR3 reads CASSLAWGQLTYGYTF. The DNA of the CDR3 is TGTGCCAGCAGCTTAGCTTGGGGACAGCTGACGTATGGCTACACCTTC. This chain links TRBV7-2 with TRBJ1-2; 7 bases fit TRBD1. The length of the CDR3 is 16 residues. J gave up 5 bases and V 0 bases, and 9 bases lay outside the gene matches. Per germline, CDR1 SGHTA and CDR2 FQGNSA.

This clonotype showed up many times. V is TRBV7-2 and J is TRBJ2-3; D is possibly TRBD1 (6 bases). Trimming shortened V by 3 bases and J by 0 bases, and 10 bases separated the two germline ends. The germline gives CDR1 SGHTA, CDR2 FQGNSA. The CDR3 length is 15 residues. The DNA for the CDR3 is TGTGCCAGCAGCTTGGAGACAGGAAGCACAGATACGCAGTATTTT. This gives the protein CASSLETGSTDTQYF.

At least ten counts were recorded for this clonotype. The gene calls are TRBV7-2 and TRBJ2-3; 9 bases align to TRBD2. The germline V gene has CDR1 SGHTA and CDR2 FQGNSA. The CDR3 sequence is 15 residues long. The ends lost 5 bases at V and 0 bases at J; junction bases unmatched: 3. In DNA form, the CDR3 reads TGTGCCAGCAGCCCCGGGACTAGCAGCACAGATACGCAGTATTTT. Protein: CASSPGTSSTDTQYF.

This clonotype showed up many times. The rearrangement uses TRBV18 and TRBJ1-2; D not certain. With 2 bases removed from V and 0 bases from J, the gap between germline ends came to 13 bases. The CDR3 loop spans 16 amino acids. CDR1 and CDR2 (germline): KGHSH, LQKENI. The CDR3 sequence: CASSPVTSTANYGYTF. In nucleotides, the CDR3 is TGTGCCAGCTCACCAGTCACTTCAACGGCTAACTATGGCTACACCTTC.

Ten or more counts support this clonotype. The gene calls are TRBV7-3 and TRBJ1-1; tentatively, D is TRBD1 (5 bases). Trimming pared 5 bases from V and 3 bases from J, leaving 10 bases between. Looked up from germline, CDR1 is SGHTA and CDR2 is FQGTGA. CDR3 length equals 13 residues. The chain's CDR3 is CASSPGGDTEAFF. Written as DNA, the CDR3 is TGTGCCAGCAGCCCTGGAGGGGACACTGAAGCTTTCTTT.

The chain recombines TRBV6-4 with TRBJ2-3; D is perhaps TRBD2 (5 bases). V was clipped by 5 bases and J by 4 bases, with 16 bases between them. The CDR3 is made up of 15 amino acids. The germline V gene has CDR1 MRHNA and CDR2 SNTAGT. In DNA, the CDR3 is TGTGCCAGCAGTCCCTTTACTAGTACGGCAGATACGCAGTATTTT. Translating it yields CASSPFTSTADTQYF.

This clonotype was seen repeatedly, ten times or more. J is TRBJ2-2 and V is TRBV11-3, with D unclear. V gave up 6 bases and J gave up 8 bases, with 13 bases separating them. The V gene's germline CDR1 is SGHNT and CDR2 YENEEA. The CDR3 covers 13 residues. CDR3 protein: CASSRHAWGELFF. As DNA, the CDR3 is TGTGCCAGCAGTCGACATGCTTGGGGGGAGCTGTTTTTT. Based on the CDR3 plus reference TRBV11-3 and TRBJ2-2, the full variable domain is EAGVVQSPRYKIIEKKQPVAFWCNPISGHNTLYWYLQNLGQGPELLIRYENEEAVDDSQLPKDRFSAERLKGVDSTLKIQPAELGDSAVYLCASSRHAWGELFFGEGSRLTVL.

J is TRBJ1-1 and V is TRBV20-1; maybe TRBD1 (6 bases). The germline V and J ends were trimmed by 1 base and 4 bases, with 16 bases remaining between them. CDR1 is DFQATT, CDR2 SNEGSKA, per germline (reference sequence). CDR3 size: 15 residues. Here the CDR3 DNA reads TGCAGTGCTAGAGCGACAGGAATGAGGGGCACTGAAGCTTTCTTT. Protein sequence: CSARATGMRGTEAFF.

This clonotype was recorded many times. The rearrangement joins TRBV5-1 to TRBJ2-7, with 7 nucleotides matching TRBD2. CDR1 is SGHRS and CDR2 is YFSETQ in the germline V gene. The CDR3 length is 16 residues. Trimming removed 1 base from V and 0 bases from J; junction bases left unmatched: 7. The chain's CDR3 is CASSLSSGVSSYEQYF. In DNA, the CDR3 is TGCGCCAGCAGCTTGTCCAGCGGGGTAAGCTCCTACGAGCAGTACTTC.

This clonotype was found a few times. The rearrangement joins TRBV6-5 to TRBJ2-1; a weak D match, TRBD1 (6 bases). V lost 4 bases, J lost 7 bases, and 11 bases lay in between. The germline gives CDR1 MNHEY, CDR2 SVGAGI. The CDR3 is 13 amino acids. The CDR3 sequence: CASSSQGFNEQFF. In DNA form, the CDR3 reads TGTGCCAGCAGTTCTCAGGGGTTTAATGAGCAGTTCTTC.

This clonotype was seen at least ten times. The gene calls are TRBV6-2 or TRBV6-3 and TRBJ1-5; 9 nucleotides agree with TRBD1. CDR3 length equals 17 residues. V gave up 10 bases and J gave up 4 bases; unmatched junction bases: 17. Germline CDR1 and CDR2: MNHEY and SVGEGT. CDR3 amino acids: CATSIFPGQGQNQPQHF. For the CDR3, the DNA is TGTGCCACTTCCATTTTCCCGGGACAGGGACAGAATCAGCCCCAGCATTTT.

The chain combines TRBV29-1 with TRBJ1-2; 9 bases fit TRBD1. The V gene's germline CDR1 is SQVTM and CDR2 ANQGSEA. The V segment lost 5 bases and the J segment 7 bases; nucleotides outside the gene matches: 14. There are 15 residues in the CDR3. The CDR3 DNA is TGCAGCGTTCCTACAGGGGGCCCTTCCTCTAGTGGCTACACCTTC. Protein sequence: CSVPTGGPSSSGYTF.

This clonotype was counted at least ten times. J is TRBJ1-1 and V is TRBV7-2, with 9 bases that match TRBD1. The CDR3 loop spans 14 amino acids. CDR1 and CDR2 from the germline V gene are SGHTA and FQGNSA. V was clipped by 1 base and J by 7 bases; unmatched bases: 4. Here the CDR3 reads CASSLDRGLGEAFF. Written as DNA, the CDR3 is TGTGCCAGCAGCTTAGACAGGGGGCTAGGTGAAGCTTTCTTT.

This clonotype was recorded at least ten times. The chain is built from TRBV7-2 and TRBJ2-5; 11 bases match TRBD2. Germline V gives CDR1 SGHTA, CDR2 FQGNSA. The J segment lost 5 bases and the V segment lost 2 bases, leaving 7 bases of the junction unmatched. The CDR3 is 16 amino acids. The CDR3 loop reads CASSLSIAGGPETQYF. CDR3 DNA: TGTGCCAGCAGCTTATCAATAGCGGGAGGGCCTGAGACCCAGTACTTC. Full variable domain (missing parts from reference TRBV7-2 and TRBJ2-5): GAGVSQSPSNKVTEKGKDVELRCDPISGHTALYWYRQSLGQGLEFLIYFQGNSAPDKSGLPSDRFSAERTGGSVSTLTIQRTQQEDSAVYLCASSLSIAGGPETQYFGPGTRLLVL.

The rearrangement joins TRBV30 to TRBJ2-7; the D is unclear. CDR1 is GTSNPN, CDR2 SVGIG, per germline (reference sequence). V lost 1 base to trimming and J lost 6 bases, with 16 bases between them. The length of the CDR3 is 14 residues. This CDR3 is CAWSAPDFGGEQYF. The CDR3 DNA reads TGTGCCTGGAGTGCGCCCGATTTTGGCGGCGAGCAGTACTTC.

The table lists this clonotype with a few counts. The rearrangement uses TRBV20-1 and TRBJ1-2; 7 bases line up with TRBD1. The length of the CDR3 is 16 residues. Trimming at V came to 1 base and at J to 2 bases, leaving 10 bases not matched to a gene. Germline-derived CDR1 and CDR2 are DFQATT and SNEGSKA (reference sequence). CDR3 sequence reads: CSARGTGSPLNYGYTF. CDR3 sequence (DNA): TGCAGTGCTAGAGGGACAGGATCCCCCCTAAACTATGGCTACACCTTC.

Many counts were recorded for this clonotype. The chain links TRBV6-2 or TRBV6-3 to TRBJ2-1; 7 bases match TRBD2. This CDR3 is built from 18 residues. V lost 7 bases, J lost 1 base, and 16 bases stayed unmatched. Germline loops: CDR1 MNHEY, CDR2 SVGEGT. DNA for the CDR3: TGTGCCAGCACCACGCCGACGGGAGGCCATATATCCTACAATGAGCAGTTCTTC. This encodes CASTTPTGGHISYNEQFF.

This clonotype came up many times. This chain joins TRBV7-2 and TRBJ2-6, with D maybe TRBD2 (6 bases). The CDR3 totals 18 residues. From germline, CDR1 is SGHTA and CDR2 FQGNSA. Trimming pared 2 bases from V and 1 base from J, leaving 15 bases between. The DNA for the CDR3 is TGTGCCAGCAGCTTACCTCGGGGGATAGGGTCTGGGGCCAACGTCCTGACTTTC. Residues: CASSLPRGIGSGANVLTF. Variable domain in full (rest from reference TRBV7-2 and TRBJ2-6): GAGVSQSPSNKVTEKGKDVELRCDPISGHTALYWYRQSLGQGLEFLIYFQGNSAPDKSGLPSDRFSAERTGGSVSTLTIQRTQQEDSAVYLCASSLPRGIGSGANVLTFGAGSRLTVL.

This clonotype was seen repeatedly, ten times or more. The chain has TRBV7-2 and TRBJ1-1; a weak D match, TRBD1 (5 bases). CDR3 length: 13 residues. V lost 1 base, J lost 7 bases, and 10 bases lay in between. Germline lookup yields CDR1 SGHTA and CDR2 FQGNSA. Here the CDR3 DNA reads TGTGCCAGCAGCTTAGTTGGGGGGGATGAAGCTTTCTTT. Protein: CASSLVGGDEAFF.

This clonotype was found many times. V and J are TRBV7-2 and TRBJ2-2, with D perhaps assigned TRBD1 or TRBD2 (5 bases each). The CDR3 contains 13 residues. Trimming stripped 5 bases from V and 3 bases from J, with 7 bases between. The germline gives CDR1 SGHTA, CDR2 FQGNSA. Here the CDR3 reads CASSRDHTGELFF. DNA for the CDR3: TGTGCCAGCAGCAGGGACCACACCGGGGAGCTGTTTTTT.

This clonotype was counted many times. The chain couples TRBV7-2 to TRBJ2-7; D ambiguous. Germline assignment: CDR1 SGHTA and CDR2 FQGNSA. Trimming removed 4 bases from V and 6 bases from J, with 10 bases in between. The CDR3 runs to 12 residues. The DNA of the CDR3 is TGTGCCAGCAGCTCGCCCCCAAGCGAGCAGTACTTC. It is translated as CASSSPPSEQYF.

The table lists this clonotype with many counts. The J gene is TRBJ2-5, the V gene TRBV7-8; 12 bases agree with TRBD2. Germline V gene lookup returns CDR1 SGHVS and CDR2 FQNEAQ. Unmatched junction bases numbered 10, after V lost 6 bases and J lost 5 bases. The CDR3 has 16 residues. The CDR3 coding sequence is TGTGCCAGCAGTTTCGCTAGCGGGAGGGCAGAGGAGACCCAGTACTTC. Translation gives CASSFASGRAEETQYF.

This clonotype was seen a few times. This sequence joins TRBV7-8 and TRBJ2-7; D is unclear. Trimming pared 4 bases from V and 2 bases from J, leaving 15 bases between. Looked up from germline, CDR1 is SGHVS and CDR2 is FQNEAQ. There are 15 residues in the CDR3. This CDR3 reads CASSSLSWGAYEQYF. CDR3 DNA sequence: TGTGCCAGCAGCTCCCTCAGCTGGGGTGCCTACGAGCAGTACTTC. Filled out from reference TRBV7-8 and TRBJ2-7, the complete variable domain reads GAGVSQSPRYKVAKRGQDVALRCDPISGHVSLFWYQQALGQGPEFLTYFQNEAQLDKSGLPSDRFFAERPEGSVSTLKIQRTQQEDSAVYLCASSSLSWGAYEQYFGPGTRLTVT.